This TCR beta chain originates from a study of blood T cell repertoires in COVID-19 (dated by TCRdb to 2019 to 2021). Regarding the research as a whole: Samples from collaborators originated in the United States, Italy and Spain and spanned both the acute and convalescent phases of COVID-19. The prospective study material was composed of cDNA or gDNA derived from T cells, B-cell-depleted T cells, or PBMCs. Deeply sampled blood TCRbeta repertoires from subjects exposed to, actively infected with, or recovered from COVID-19 were included in the dataset. A freely available public database, intended as a resource for researchers studying the immune response to SARS-CoV-2, is where the repertoires were released. Samples came from the ongoing ImmuneRACE study (first 160 participants) plus 1,254 subjects from 6 global collaborators. Nearly every sample came with metadata listing a de-identified subject ID, COVID-19 status, age in years and sex. Where available, HLA class I and class II types were obtained from metadata supplied by the sample provider rather than from assay-based typing. General study outcomes and caveats: The quantity of clinical and demographic metadata differed by source and by participant and was supplied without curation.

TCRbeta CDR3 regions were amplified from genomic DNA by means of the immunoSEQ Assay, a bias-controlled multiplex PCR. The published analysis was carried out like this. Nucleated cell counts per sample were estimated from amplification of reference gene primers within the assay. To quantify the absolute abundance of each unique TCRbeta CDR3 rearrangement, sequence reads were collapsed and filtered. Productive Simpson clonality was computed per sample as the square root of Simpson's diversity index over productive rearrangements. This immuneACCESS table, as held by TCRdb, lists in-frame sequences with V and J called but not all clones. Of the missing ones, under half trace to an unresolved V gene in checked studies; the others have no known cause. V and J calls and clone size are those listed in that table; D and trimming were worked out from the DNA. In all, the sample holds around 470,000 clones, and around 91% of those were seen once. The ten most abundant clones make up 0.55% to 0.75% of the sample.

In the prospective study, participants were 18 to 89 years old, resided in about 25 geographic areas of the United States, and were enrolled through a virtual design. In the prospective study, participants were assigned to cohorts based on the clinical history participants reported in a screening survey and a study questionnaire. Recovered participants in ImmuneRACE Cohort 3 were defined as having two consecutive negative NP/OP PCR tests, clearance from a healthcare professional, or resolution of symptoms. Each participant in the prospective study had whole blood, serum and a nasopharyngeal or oropharyngeal swab collected by mobile phlebotomists. Over a roughly 2-month period, participants in the prospective study had the option of providing additional blood draws and questionnaires. Prospective study blood samples were shipped either frozen or at room temperature before DNA extraction. Details on this clone: Its binding antigen is unknown. Base qualities are not at hand, and no much larger clone is one base apart.

The CDR3 has 13 amino acids, counting the end cysteine and phenylalanine. The CDR3 DNA has 39 bases and is translated from base 1. Taken from the germline V gene (reference sequence), the CDR1 and CDR2 loops are MNHEY and SMNVEV. V loses 2 bases, J loses 2 bases, and the germline ends lie 7 bases apart. This sequence was found in a man younger than 35 who had recovered from COVID-19. The material sequenced was PBMCs or T cells enriched from blood (not recorded which). The chain joins TRBV27 to TRBJ2-7, with TRBD1 as a weak D call on 6 bases. The CDR3 here reads CASSLGQTYEQYF. The DNA sequence is given as TGTGCCAGCAGTTTAGGACAGACCTACGAGCAGTACTTC.